A selection of T cell receptor beta chains follows, all from one sample in a study of blood T cell repertoires in COVID-19. Produced via immunoSEQ multiplex PCR; TCRdb's table is partial and in-frame only. Among 210,000 or so clones listed, just under 80% were seen once. What was sequenced was peripheral blood. The receptors originated from a woman aged 80 or older with active or convalescent COVID-19. CDR3s include the opening cysteine and the closing phenylalanine or tryptophan. D genes are given only for firm matches. Clone size, where shown, is once, few, many, or a class for clones that have expanded.

D,V,size,length,J,CDR3,DNA
.,TRBV11-2,.,14,TRBJ2-5,CASSLDSGVGTQYF,TGTGCCAGCAGCTTAGATTCGGGGGTGGGGACCCAGTACTTC
.,TRBV5-5,.,15,TRBJ2-2,CASRDFTRGTGELFF,TGTGCCAGCAGGGATTTTACCAGGGGAACCGGGGAGCTGTTTTTT
TRBD1,TRBV11-2,.,17,TRBJ2-7,CASSLDTAGQGWNEQYF,TGTGCCAGCAGCTTAGATACGGCAGGACAGGGATGGAACGAGCAGTACTTC
.,TRBV18,.,15,TRBJ2-4,CASSPATGRGNIQYF,TGTGCCAGCTCCCCTGCGACAGGGCGGGGAAACATTCAGTACTTC
TRBD1,TRBV5-1,.,14,TRBJ2-7,CASSLVRQGYEQYF,TGCGCCAGCAGCTTGGTGAGACAGGGCTACGAGCAGTACTTC
.,TRBV3-1/TRBV3-2,.,17,TRBJ1-2,CASSRGGRIDDNYGYTF,TGTGCCAGCAGCCGGGGCGGCCGCATAGACGATAACTATGGCTACACCTTC
.,TRBV20-1,.,13,TRBJ1-2,CSASVGTAYGYTF,TGCAGTGCTAGTGTGGGGACTGCCTATGGCTACACCTTC
TRBD1,TRBV10-3,.,15,TRBJ2-3,CAISTGTGGTDTQYF,TGTGCCATCAGTACCGGGACAGGGGGCACAGATACGCAGTATTTT
.,TRBV7-6,.,15,TRBJ1-1,CASSLGGGGGTEAFF,TGTGCCAGCAGCTTAGGTGGGGGGGGTGGCACTGAAGCTTTCTTT
TRBD1,TRBV10-3,.,14,TRBJ2-1,CAIRDRESYNEQFF,TGTGCCATCAGGGACAGGGAGTCCTACAATGAGCAGTTCTTC
.,TRBV9,.,15,TRBJ2-2,CASSVNRVWTGELFF,TGTGCCAGCAGCGTAAACAGGGTGTGGACCGGGGAGCTGTTTTTT
TRBD1,TRBV4-2,.,14,TRBJ1-2,CASSHTGGWDGYTF,TGTGCCAGCAGCCACACAGGGGGGTGGGATGGCTACACCTTC
.,TRBV6-5,.,14,TRBJ2-5,CASTKIVGPETQYF,TGTGCCAGCACGAAGATCGTGGGGCCGGAGACCCAGTACTTC
TRBD1,TRBV10-1,few,14,TRBJ2-3,CASSDRGTSDTQYF,TGCGCCAGCAGTGACAGGGGGACGTCAGATACGCAGTATTTT
.,TRBV28,.,14,TRBJ1-6,CASSLSPGGSPLHF,TGTGCCAGCAGTTTATCGCCCGGCGGATCACCCCTCCACTTT
TRBD1,TRBV24-1,.,15,TRBJ2-3,CATSGRGQSTDTQYF,TGTGCCACCAGTGGACGGGGACAGAGCACAGATACGCAGTATTTT
TRBD1,TRBV7-9,.,15,TRBJ2-7,CASTSPGQGAYEQYF,TGTGCCAGCACCTCACCGGGACAGGGAGCCTACGAGCAGTACTTC
TRBD1,TRBV5-1,.,15,TRBJ2-1,CASRGGTGGYNEQFF,TGCGCCAGCCGTGGCGGGACAGGGGGGTACAATGAGCAGTTCTTC
.,TRBV5-1,.,16,TRBJ1-2,CASSHTTGRENYGYTF,TGCGCCAGCAGCCATACGACAGGACGAGAAAACTATGGCTACACCTTC
TRBD2,TRBV19,few,16,TRBJ2-3,CASSREREASTDTQYF,TGTGCCAGTAGTAGGGAGCGGGAAGCCAGCACAGATACGCAGTATTTT
TRBD1,TRBV7-2,.,16,TRBJ1-5,CASSLGTGVGNQPQHF,TGTGCCAGCAGCTTAGGGACAGGGGTCGGCAATCAGCCCCAGCATTTT
TRBD1,TRBV9,.,15,TRBJ1-4,CASSPGNRGGEKLFF,TGTGCCAGCAGCCCAGGGAACAGGGGGGGAGAAAAACTGTTTTTT
TRBD2,TRBV5-4,.,15,TRBJ2-1,CASSRGGARYNEQFF,TGTGCCAGCAGCCGGGGGGGGGCGCGGTACAATGAGCAGTTCTTC
.,TRBV6-5,.,15,TRBJ1-2,CASRPNRSKWDGYTF,TGTGCCAGCAGGCCGAACAGGTCTAAGTGGGATGGCTACACCTTC
.,TRBV30,.,11,TRBJ2-7,CAWSEPYEQYF,TGTGCCTGGAGTGAGCCCTACGAGCAGTACTTC
.,TRBV15,.,15,TRBJ1-4,CATSRDGEQGEKLFF,TGTGCCACCAGCAGAGATGGAGAACAGGGAGAAAAACTGTTTTTT
TRBD1,TRBV2,.,14,TRBJ1-5,CASRGDSSNQPQHF,TGTGCCAGCAGGGGGGACAGTAGCAATCAGCCCCAGCATTTT
.,TRBV7-2,.,16,TRBJ1-6,CASSLVAGYYNSPLHF,TGTGCCAGCAGCTTAGTGGCAGGCTACTATAATTCACCCCTCCACTTT
.,TRBV9,.,15,TRBJ2-6,CASSESGLLANVLTF,TGTGCCAGCAGCGAATCAGGGCTGCTGGCCAACGTCCTGACTTTC
.,TRBV7-2,few,15,TRBJ1-2,CASSLAEGQGYGYTF,TGTGCCAGCAGCTTAGCCGAAGGCCAGGGGTATGGCTACACCTTC
.,TRBV2,.,14,TRBJ2-7,CASSTLRSSYEQYF,TGTGCCAGCAGCACCCTAAGGAGCTCCTACGAGCAGTACTTC
TRBD2,TRBV10-3,.,16,TRBJ2-1,CAITGLAGGTYNEQFF,TGTGCCATCACCGGACTAGCGGGGGGGACCTACAATGAGCAGTTCTTC
.,TRBV9,.,16,TRBJ1-1,CASSVAVFGENTEAFF,TGTGCCAGCAGCGTAGCGGTCTTCGGGGAGAACACTGAAGCTTTCTTT
TRBD2,TRBV19,few,15,TRBJ2-3,CASSTGLAGTDTQYF,TGTGCCAGTAGTACCGGACTAGCGGGCACAGATACGCAGTATTTT
.,TRBV30,.,15,TRBJ2-2,CAWTPLAVNTGELFF,TGTGCCTGGACTCCCTTGGCAGTGAACACCGGGGAGCTGTTTTTT
TRBD1,TRBV6-1,.,13,TRBJ1-2,CASTGTGTYGYTF,TGTGCCAGCACCGGGACAGGGACGTATGGCTACACCTTC
TRBD1,TRBV5-1,.,16,TRBJ1-6,CASSLVGQANNSPLHF,TGCGCCAGCAGCTTGGTGGGACAGGCAAATAATTCACCCCTCCACTTT
.,TRBV14,.,16,TRBJ2-2,CASSQDRPGVDGELFF,TGTGCCAGCAGCCAAGATCGGCCAGGGGTGGACGGGGAGCTGTTTTTT
.,TRBV6-5,few,12,TRBJ1-5,CASTRSHQPQHF,TGTGCCAGCACGAGAAGTCATCAGCCCCAGCATTTT
.,TRBV21-1,.,15,TRBJ1-6,CASSATGDGNSPLHF,TGTGCCAGCAGCGCTACAGGGGACGGGAATTCACCCCTCCACTTT
.,TRBV5-4,.,14,TRBJ1-3,CASSSAGQGNTIYF,TGTGCCAGCAGCTCGGCAGGGCAGGGAAACACCATATATTTT
TRBD1,TRBV10-3,.,14,TRBJ1-1,CAISDWRQGEGAFF,TGTGCCATCAGTGATTGGAGGCAGGGGGAAGGAGCTTTCTTT
.,TRBV21-1,.,15,TRBJ2-4,CASSKAAGAKNIQYF,TGTGCCAGCAGCAAAGCGGCGGGTGCCAAAAACATTCAGTACTTC
.,TRBV29-1,.,14,TRBJ1-2,CSVEEGLSNYGYTF,TGCAGCGTTGAAGAGGGGCTTTCGAACTATGGCTACACCTTC
TRBD1,TRBV9,.,15,TRBJ2-5,CASSLEGQGSETQYF,TGTGCCAGCAGCTTAGAGGGACAGGGTAGTGAGACCCAGTACTTC
TRBD1,TRBV28,.,16,TRBJ2-4,CASPWDRGLAKNIQYF,TGTGCATCGCCCTGGGACAGGGGGCTAGCCAAAAACATTCAGTACTTC
TRBD1,TRBV28,.,18,TRBJ1-6,CASSSLGVQQGPGSPLHF,TGTGCCAGCAGCTCTTTAGGCGTACAACAGGGGCCAGGTTCACCCCTCCACTTT
.,TRBV6-1,.,16,TRBJ1-5,CASSEFAGEGNQPQHF,TGTGCCAGCAGTGAATTTGCAGGGGAAGGCAATCAGCCCCAGCATTTT